The clone carrying this T cell receptor (beta chain) occurred a few times. The antigen remains unidentified. Primers used in a second PCR of roughly 6 to 12 cycles were a sample-barcoded 5' primer and a J-beta primer mix. TCRdb fed the 5' RACE reads into MiXCR, producing one record per CDR3 protein. This sample has roughly 1,800,000 distinct CDR3 sequences, with roughly 52% found just once. The data are from a study of blood T cells in healthy people across ages. The study's findings and limits: More naive CD4+ cells and higher diversity marked long-lived donors relative to aged donors.

The CDR3 totals 16 residues. Germline V gene lookup returns CDR1 KGHDR and CDR2 SFDVKD. V shed 3 bases and J 12 bases; nucleotides not matched to a gene: 15. The chain uses TRBV24-1 and TRBJ2-1, with 8 bases lining up with TRBD2. This clonotype was sampled from a woman in her thirties or forties in good health. What was sequenced was blood. The chain's CDR3 is CATSDQLAAHSETQFF. DNA for the CDR3: TGTGCCACCAGTGATCAACTAGCGGCCCACTCCGAAACGCAGTTCTTC.